This T cell receptor beta chain came from a study of CD8+ T cells in alopecia areata. Overall study results and limits: The study found higher clonality in lesional than normal scalp, especially in alopecia totalis/universalis.

The V end was cut by 6 bases, the J end by 9 bases, with 12 bases between. The germline V gene encodes CDR1 MDHEN and CDR2 SYDVKM. The CDR3 has 12 amino acids. It was from alopecia areata patients that lesional scalp punch biopsies and peripheral blood were collected. Extraction and reverse transcription of RNA yielded cDNA as the sequencing template. Assay used: immunoSEQ multiplex PCR; TCRdb lists only in-frame clones, some missing. The top ten clones hold under 20% of a sample with 30,000 to 40,000 clones, around three quarters of them seen once. A few counts support this clone. Its specificity is not known.

The chain links TRBV28 to TRBJ2-1; D not certain. This receptor was taken from a human donor with alopecia areata. The sample was NKG2D-low CD8+ T cells sorted from blood. The CDR3 loop is CASSERRGEQFF. In DNA, the CDR3 is TGTGCCAGCAGCGAGAGACGTGGTGAGCAGTTCTTC.